This T cell receptor (beta chain) was recovered during a study of read filtering for tumor transcriptome and immune sequencing. On the study more broadly: DNase treatment preceded whole-transcriptome library preparation. General study points: IR-seq captured clonotypes deeper and more reliably than RNA-seq. The CD138-negative fraction was mixed bone marrow immune cells, not pure T cells.

Molecular barcoded adaptors covering alpha/delta and beta/gamma chains were used on roughly 400 ng RNA. TCRdb itself ran the reads through MiXCR, one entry per CDR3 protein. Seen here are fewer than 45,000 distinct CDR3 sequences, over 9.5% observed once, and the top ten hold around 30%. The germline V gene encodes CDR1 SGHNT and CDR2 YYREEE (reference sequence). The V end was cut by 4 bases, the J end by 2 bases, with 9 bases between. The CDR3 contains 13 residues. A note on this clonotype: The antigen remains undetermined.

This receptor was taken from a donor aged 40 or over with multiple myeloma. The sample comprised a population of CD138-negative cells sorted from bone marrow. The chain has TRBV5-4 and TRBJ1-1; no reliable D call. CDR3 nucleotide sequence: TGTGCCAGCAGCCTTTCTCCTAACACTGAAGCTTTCTTT. Amino acid sequence: CASSLSPNTEAFF. The full variable domain, with the rest looked up from reference TRBV5-4 and TRBJ1-1, is ETGVTQSPTHLIKTRGQQVTLRCSSQSGHNTVSWYQQALGQGPQFIFQYYREEENGRGNFPPRFSGLQFPNYSSELNVNALELDDSALYLCASSLSPNTEAFFGQGTRLTVV.